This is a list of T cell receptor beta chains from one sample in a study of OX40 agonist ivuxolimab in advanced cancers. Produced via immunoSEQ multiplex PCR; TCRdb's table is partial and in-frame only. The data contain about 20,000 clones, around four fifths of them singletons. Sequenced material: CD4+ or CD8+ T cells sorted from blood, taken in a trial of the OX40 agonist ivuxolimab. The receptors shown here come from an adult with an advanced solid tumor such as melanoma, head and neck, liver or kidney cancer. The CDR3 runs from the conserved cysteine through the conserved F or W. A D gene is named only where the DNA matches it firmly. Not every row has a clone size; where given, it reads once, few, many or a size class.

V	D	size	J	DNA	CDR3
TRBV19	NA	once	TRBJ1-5	TGTGCCAGTACCCCCGACGGGGGGGGATCGGGGTTACGACAGCCCCAGCATTTT	CASTPDGGGSGLRQPQHF
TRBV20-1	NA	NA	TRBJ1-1	TGCAGTCGAATAGTGGGCAGTGAAGCTTTCTTT	CSRIVGSEAFF
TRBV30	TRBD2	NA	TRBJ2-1	TGTGCCCTCCCTTCCGGGACTAGCCAGGACAATGAGCAGTTCTTC	CALPSGTSQDNEQFF
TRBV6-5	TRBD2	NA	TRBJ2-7	TGTGCCAGCAGTTACTCGACTAGCTCCGAGCAGTACTTC	CASSYSTSSEQYF
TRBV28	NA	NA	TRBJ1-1	TGTGCCAGCAGTTTAGGGAGTTCGAACACTGAAGCTTTCTTT	CASSLGSSNTEAFF
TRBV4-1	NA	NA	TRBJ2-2	TGCGCCAGCAGCCAAGAGGGGGGGCAGGGCGGGGAGCTGTTTTTT	CASSQEGGQGGELFF
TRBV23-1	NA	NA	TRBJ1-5	TGCGCCAGCAGTCAATCCGTCAGGGTAAGTTGTCAGCCCCAGCATTTT	CASSQSVRVSCQPQHF
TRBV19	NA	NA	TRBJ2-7	TGTGCCAGTAGTCCCGCGAGTGGGGAGACCTACGAGCAGTACTTC	CASSPASGETYEQYF
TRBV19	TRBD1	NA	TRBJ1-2	TGTGCCAGTAGTTGGGGGACAGGGGGCAACTATGGCTACACCTTC	CASSWGTGGNYGYTF
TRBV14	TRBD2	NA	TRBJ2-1	TGTGCCAGCAGCCAAGGTCTAGCGGGGGGTTACAATGAGCAGTTCTTC	CASSQGLAGGYNEQFF
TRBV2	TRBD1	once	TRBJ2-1	TGTGCCAGCAGTGAGGGGACAGGGGTTGGATACAATGAGCAGTTCTTC	CASSEGTGVGYNEQFF
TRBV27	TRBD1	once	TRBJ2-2	TGTGCCAGCAGTTTGGTCACAGGGGTCACCGGGGAGCTGTTTTTT	CASSLVTGVTGELFF
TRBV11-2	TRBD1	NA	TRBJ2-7	TGTGCCAGCAGCTTAGACCACCGGGACAGGCCCTACGAGCAGTACTTC	CASSLDHRDRPYEQYF
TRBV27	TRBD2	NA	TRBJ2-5	TGTGCCAGCAGTTTAACTGCACCTAGCGGGGGGGCCGAGACCCAGTACTTC	CASSLTAPSGGAETQYF
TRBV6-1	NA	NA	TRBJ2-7	TGTGCCAGCACCCCAGGGAACTACGAGCAGTACTTC	CASTPGNYEQYF
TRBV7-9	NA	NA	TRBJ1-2	TGTGCCAGCAGCCTCTTGGACAGCCTATCCTATGGCTACACCTTC	CASSLLDSLSYGYTF
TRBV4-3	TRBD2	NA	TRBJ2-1	TGCGCCAGCAGCCAAGATTGGCGGGAGGGCTACAATGAGCAGTTCTTC	CASSQDWREGYNEQFF
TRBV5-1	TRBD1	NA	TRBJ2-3	TGCGCCAGCAGCTGGGGACAGGCGGCCACAGATACGCAGTATTTT	CASSWGQAATDTQYF
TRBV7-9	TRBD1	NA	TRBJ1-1	TGTGCCAGCAACAGGGGGATTTTGAACACTGAAGCTTTCTTT	CASNRGILNTEAFF
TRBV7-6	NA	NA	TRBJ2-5	TGTGCCAGCAGCTTAGAGGCCCCGAAGGACGAGACCCAGTACTTC	CASSLEAPKDETQYF
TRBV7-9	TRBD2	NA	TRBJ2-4	TGTGCCAGCAGTTGGGGACTAGCGGAACCAGCCAAAAACATTCAGTACTTC	CASSWGLAEPAKNIQYF
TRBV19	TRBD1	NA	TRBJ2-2	TGTGCCAGTAGTTTCACAGGGGGGCGAGGCACCGGGGAGCTGTTTTTT	CASSFTGGRGTGELFF
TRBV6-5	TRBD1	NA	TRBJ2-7	TGTGCCAGCAGACGGACAGGGTCGGTATCAGACGAGCAGTACTTC	CASRRTGSVSDEQYF
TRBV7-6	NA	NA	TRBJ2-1	TGTGCCAGCAGCTCTAGCGTTCTCGAGCAGTTCTTC	CASSSSVLEQFF
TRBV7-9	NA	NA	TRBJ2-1	TGTGCCAGCAGCCCCCCCGCGTGGCCCTACAATGAGCAGTTCTTC	CASSPPAWPYNEQFF
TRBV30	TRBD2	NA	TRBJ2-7	TGTGCCTGGACCCCCGGACTAGTCTCGGATATCGAGCAGTACTTC	CAWTPGLVSDIEQYF
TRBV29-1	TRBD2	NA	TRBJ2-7	TGCAGCGTGTTTACTAGCGGGAGTTACGAGCAGTACTTC	CSVFTSGSYEQYF
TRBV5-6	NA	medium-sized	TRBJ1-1	TGTGCCAGCAGCTATACAGGGTCCGGCACTGAAGCTTTCTTT	CASSYTGSGTEAFF
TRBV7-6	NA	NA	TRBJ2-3	TGTGCCAGCAGCTTAGGCCAGGGGGGCGCAGATACGCAGTATTTT	CASSLGQGGADTQYF